This TCR beta chain was documented in a study of human T cells and chemical hapten exposure (dated by TCRdb to about 2021). Background for the entire study: For sensitization, 2% DPC in acetone was applied to a 2 cm by 2 cm area of upper inner arm skin. Weekly therapeutic DPC doses were additionally applied to the scalp of patients throughout the roughly 24-week study period. Blood was sampled from patients pre-sensitization (week 0) and at 2, 6 and about 24 weeks after DPC sensitization. For TCR sequencing, blood came from about 29 alopecia patients at anywhere from one to four time points (pre-sensitization, 2, 6 and 24 weeks). Patch tests used Finn chambers with 0.01% DPC on the upper back, scored after 6 days by International Contact Dermatitis Research Group standards. The mostly female patient cohort included alopecia areata with under or over 50% scalp involvement, alopecia totalis and alopecia universalis. In alopecia patients, the study followed how the peripheral blood TCR repertoire changed in vivo over primary and secondary sensitization to diphenylcyclopropenone (DPC), a hapten. Libraries were pooled for sequencing, and per-sample TCR yields varied mainly because of small differences in library volumes within the pool.

A few counts support this clonotype. No cognate antigen has been identified for it. No quality values exist for individual bases; no much larger clone is one base distant. Reading the label with the study, this specimen's time point is: patch test 1, 2 weeks after DPC sensitization. The sample's treatment or condition label, in plain terms: therapeutic diphenylcyclopropenone sensitization with weekly scalp DPC. Blood at each patch-test visit was drawn before the patch test was applied. Eligible patients were aged 18 to 70, diagnosed with alopecia, deemed suitable for DPC therapy, and excluded if pregnant. Unfractionated whole blood was collected in Tempus Blood RNA tubes, and total RNA was extracted from that blood. General findings and caveats noted by the study authors: Significantly more large CDR3 similarity clusters were formed by expanded TCRs than by pre-sensitization or healthy control sets, consistent with antigen-driven responses. Patch test score was positively correlated with the number of PT1 expanded TCRs, with significance at thresholds 8, 16 and 32 but not at 4. Because every patient had alopecia, a presumed autoimmune disease, the patients' immune response might differ from that of healthy individuals. No change with DPC sensitization was found in the number of TCRs above 1 in 1000 frequency, and no evidence of global repertoire structure alterations was found. After repeated subsampling, changes were observed in the strength of the expansion versus patch-test correlation and in the threshold at which the correlation became significant.

Receptors were amplified or captured by RACE. The run used a NextSeq 500. During library preparation, unique molecular identifiers were attached to individual cDNA molecules so that TCRs could be counted in a quantitative, reproducible way. Both TCR alpha and TCR beta chains were sequenced from each blood RNA sample. Processing in the source paper ran as follows. A median of approximately 96,000 TCRs per sample was observed, with a range of roughly 23,224 to 750,000. V, J and CDR3 annotation of the TCR reads was carried out using the Decombinator software suite. To make PS versus PT1 abundance plots, every sample was subsampled to the same number of TCRs (28,000). TCRs were defined as expanded if absent before sensitization and observed at least eight times at the 2-week time point. Through fastp at Q25 and MiXCR, TCRdb rebuilt clones from the public reads, retaining in-frame beta chains. Each record represents a unique CDR3 protein, reported with the most common genes and DNA among its rows. Here the V and J calls rest on TCRdb's processing, not on the authors' analysis. The sample profile shows some 180,000 distinct CDR3 sequences; approximately 20% of them were found once. The ten largest clones represent less than 7% of the sample.

Deletion took 0 bases off V and 8 bases off J, with a span of 21 bases between the germline ends. The germline V gene supplies CDR1 SQVTM and CDR2 ANQGSEA. The CDR3, from cysteine to phenylalanine, totals 16 residues. Only CDR3 DNA is held: 48 bases, read in frame from base 1. The receptor comes from a woman in her forties or fifties with alopecia areata. Some clones in this sample may be carry-over from other donors' samples. The chain is assembled from TRBV29-1 and TRBJ2-3, with the D gene not confidently named. The source material was whole blood, sampled in connection with sensitization to the hapten diphenylcyclopropenone (DPC). The CDR3 has the sequence CSVEDPFGRIERTQYF. The nucleotide sequence reads as follows: TGCAGCGTTGAAGATCCTTTTGGTCGGATAGAGCGTACGCAGTATTTT.